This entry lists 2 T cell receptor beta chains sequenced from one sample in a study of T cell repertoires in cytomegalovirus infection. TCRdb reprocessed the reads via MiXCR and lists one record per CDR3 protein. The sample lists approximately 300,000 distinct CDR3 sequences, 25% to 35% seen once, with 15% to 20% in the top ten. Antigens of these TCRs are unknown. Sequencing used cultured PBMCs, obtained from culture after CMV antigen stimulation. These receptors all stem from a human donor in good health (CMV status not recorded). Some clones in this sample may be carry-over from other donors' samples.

The CDR3 loop is CASSTSELVVDEQFF. The CDR3 nucleotides are TGTGCCAGCAGCACATCCGAGCTGGTAGTGGATGAGCAGTTCTTC. This chain joins TRBV7-8 and TRBJ2-1; D is uncertain. Germline V gene sequence: CDR1 SGHVS, CDR2 FQNEAQ. This CDR3 has 15 residues. V lost 5 bases, J lost 8 bases, and 19 bases lay in between.

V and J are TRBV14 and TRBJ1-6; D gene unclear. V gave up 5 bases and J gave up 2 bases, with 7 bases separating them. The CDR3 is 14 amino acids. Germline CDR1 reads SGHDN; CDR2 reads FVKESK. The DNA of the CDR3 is TGTGCCAGCAGCTCTCGGACCTATAATTCACCCCTCCACTTT. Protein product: CASSSRTYNSPLHF.